These 29 T cell receptor beta chains came from one sample sequenced in a study of blood T cell repertoires in COVID-19 (dated by TCRdb to about 2020). Library preparation was by the immunoSEQ multiplex PCR assay. What TCRdb holds here is the immuneACCESS table cut down to in-frame rearrangements. Part of the clones is not present; checked against another copy, under half of the missing clones reflect an unresolved V gene, and the others are unexplained. Here the sample has about 400,000 clones; around 92% occur a single time. Together, the top ten hold 1.7% of the sample. Source material: PBMCs or T cells enriched from blood (not recorded which). The receptor source for this set is a woman in her 30s who had recovered from COVID-19.

This chain connects TRBV5-4 to TRBJ1-3; 7 bases match TRBD1. CDR3 size: 16 residues. Germline-derived CDR1 and CDR2 are SGHNT and YYREEE (reference sequence). V gave up 0 bases and J gave up 2 bases; unmatched junction bases: 5. CDR3 sequence: CASSLDPTGTGNTIYF. CDR3 coding DNA: TGTGCCAGCAGCTTGGACCCGACAGGGACTGGAAACACCATATATTTT.

The genes are TRBV6-4 and TRBJ2-5; 12 nucleotides agree with TRBD1. The germline V gene encodes CDR1 MRHNA and CDR2 SNTAGT. This CDR3 comprises 15 residues. V shed 3 bases and J 5 bases; nucleotides not matched to a gene: 4. Written as DNA, the CDR3 is TGTGCCAGCAGTGAGGGGACAGGGGGCTTGGAGACCCAGTACTTC. Translating it yields CASSEGTGGLETQYF.

This chain joins TRBV21-1 and TRBJ1-5; whether TRBD1, the table's D call, matches the DNA was not checked. TRBV21-1 is classified as a pseudogene. The CDR3 has 15 amino acids. Written as DNA, the CDR3 is TGTGCCAGCAGCACGCGCCCGACAAGGGGTCAGCCCCAGCATTTT. Residues: CASSTRPTRGQPQHF.

The CDR3 region is CASSPPRQEDYGYTF. The CDR3 nucleotides are TGTGCCAGCAGTCCCCCCAGACAGGAAGACTATGGCTACACCTTC. The J gene is TRBJ1-2, the V gene TRBV28; D perhaps matches TRBD1 (6 bases). CDR1 and CDR2 (germline): MDHEN, SYDVKM. The ends were cut back, 5 bases at V and 3 bases at J, with 16 bases in the middle. The CDR3 covers 15 residues.

The V call is TRBV4-1, the J call TRBJ1-5, with 8 bases aligning to TRBD1. This CDR3 is built from 14 residues. Trimming cost V 6 bases and J 6 bases; bases outside gene matches: 7. Germline values: CDR1 MGHRA, CDR2 YSYEKL. CDR3: CASRVAGGGQPQHF. CDR3 in DNA: TGCGCCAGCAGGGTAGCAGGGGGCGGTCAGCCCCAGCATTTT.

The J gene is TRBJ2-2, the V gene TRBV2, with a possible D match to TRBD1 (5 bases). This CDR3 is 15 amino acids long. Trimming removed 6 bases at V and 2 bases at J, with 13 bases between. Germline V lookup: CDR1 SNHLY, CDR2 FYNNEI. The chain's CDR3 is CASRGRQKNTGELFF. The CDR3 DNA is TGTGCCAGCAGGGGTAGACAGAAAAACACCGGGGAGCTGTTTTTT.

V and J are TRBV21-1 and TRBJ1-5; the tabulated D call, TRBD1, remains unverified against the DNA. TRBV21-1 counts as a pseudogene. The CDR3 has 19 amino acids. Here the CDR3 reads CASSKWAMGREPPSGPQHF. The CDR3 DNA reads TGTGCCAGCAGCAAATGGGCGATGGGCAGAGAACCCCCCTCAGGGCCCCAGCATTTT.

The chain joins TRBV5-8 to TRBJ2-5, with 9 positions matching TRBD1. The germline V gene encodes CDR1 SGHTS and CDR2 YDEGEE. This CDR3 comprises 14 residues. V shed 4 bases and J 5 bases; nucleotides not matched to a gene: 6. The CDR3 region is CASSSTGGWETQYF. The CDR3 DNA reads TGTGCCAGCAGCAGCACAGGGGGCTGGGAGACCCAGTACTTC.

The chain joins TRBV2 to TRBJ2-5; 8 bases are shared with TRBD1. Germline V gene sequence: CDR1 SNHLY, CDR2 FYNNEI. Trimming cost V 6 bases and J 3 bases; bases outside gene matches: 9. The CDR3 sequence is 15 residues long. This CDR3 reads CASSRGRMGEETQYF. CDR3 bases: TGTGCCAGCAGCAGGGGGCGCATGGGCGAAGAGACCCAGTACTTC. Combining the CDR3 with reference TRBV2 and TRBJ2-5 gives the whole variable domain EPEVTQTPSHQVTQMGQEVILRCVPISNHLYFYWYRQILGQKVEFLVSFYNNEISEKSEIFDDQFSVERPDGSNFTLKIRSTKLEDSAMYFCASSRGRMGEETQYFGPGTRLLVL.

This clone was found a few times. The chain employs TRBV7-2 and TRBJ2-5; 11 nucleotides line up with TRBD2. From germline, CDR1 is SGHTA and CDR2 FQGNSA. The CDR3 is 17 residues long. The V gene end was trimmed by 7 bases and the J gene end by 5 bases; junction bases not matched to a gene: 15. The CDR3 protein is CASTAFVSGGARETQYF. CDR3 DNA: TGTGCCAGCACCGCTTTTGTTAGCGGGGGGGCCCGGGAGACCCAGTACTTC.

V is TRBV30 and J is TRBJ1-2, with D possibly TRBD1 on 5 matching bases. CDR1 GTSNPN and CDR2 SVGIG come from the germline V gene (reference sequence). Trimming shortened V by 5 bases and J by 2 bases, and 12 bases separated the two germline ends. The CDR3 has 13 residues. The CDR3 nucleotides read TGTGCCTGGGCTCAGGGTCACAACTATGGCTACACCTTC. It specifies CAWAQGHNYGYTF.

This rearrangement joins TRBV7-9 to TRBJ1-4; D is undetermined. In germline, CDR1 is SEHNR, CDR2 FQNEAQ (reference sequence). The CDR3 has 15 residues. Trimming took off 1 base at V and 4 bases at J, with 10 bases between the two ends. The CDR3 DNA is TGTGCCAGCAGCTTAGGTTCCCTCGTTAATGAAAAACTGTTTTTT. This encodes CASSLGSLVNEKLFF.

V is TRBV4-1 and J is TRBJ1-2; the D is unclear. The CDR3 loop spans 13 amino acids. Germline CDR1 is MGHRA and CDR2 is YSYEKL. Trimming cost V 3 bases and J 0 bases, with 5 bases left between them. Here the CDR3 DNA reads TGCGCCAGCAGCCAGGGCCCTAACTATGGCTACACCTTC. As protein: CASSQGPNYGYTF.

The chain joins TRBV11-2 to TRBJ2-7; D unresolved. CDR1 is SGHAT, CDR2 FQNNGV, per germline. The CDR3 length is 14 residues. Trimming removed 2 bases from V and 6 bases from J, with 14 bases in between. CDR3 coding DNA: TGTGCCAGCAGCTTATCGCCTTCTAGTCGCGAGCAGTACTTC. Protein: CASSLSPSSREQYF.

This clone came up a few times. The chain recombines TRBV30 with TRBJ1-1; D unclear. Germline lookup yields CDR1 GTSNPN and CDR2 SVGIG (reference sequence). The length of the CDR3 is 12 residues. Deletions cut 2 bases from V and 1 base from J, with 5 bases between. CDR3 residues: CAWSWANTEAFF. The CDR3 DNA is TGTGCCTGGAGTTGGGCGAACACTGAAGCTTTCTTT. Looking up the rest from reference TRBV30 and TRBJ1-1 gives the full variable domain: SQTIHQWPATLVQPVGSPLSLECTVEGTSNPNLYWYRQAAGRGLQLLFYSVGIGQISSEVPQNLSASRPQDRQFILSSKKLLLSDSGFYLCAWSWANTEAFFGQGTRLTVV.

The chain's CDR3 is CASSLDSPDKNQPQHF. CDR3 in DNA: TGTGCCAGCAGTCTAGATAGTCCGGACAAGAATCAGCCCCAGCATTTT. The chain has TRBV27 and TRBJ1-5, with D perhaps matching TRBD1 (5 bases). Trimming pared 5 bases from V and 4 bases from J, leaving 18 bases between. Per germline, CDR1 MNHEY and CDR2 SMNVEV (reference sequence). The CDR3 loop spans 16 amino acids.

V is TRBV24-1 and J is TRBJ1-5; D is uncertain. V gave up 2 bases and J gave up 9 bases, with 13 bases separating them. Looked up from germline, CDR1 is KGHDR and CDR2 is SFDVKD. There are 14 residues in the CDR3. CDR3 DNA sequence: TGTGCCACCAGTGATTCCACCACCGACTGGCCCCAGCATTTT. It encodes CATSDSTTDWPQHF.

The V gene is TRBV19, the J gene TRBJ1-5; 7 bases fit TRBD1. The CDR3 is 16 amino acids. Germline assignment: CDR1 LNHDA and CDR2 SQIVND (reference sequence). V shed 2 bases and J 7 bases; nucleotides not matched to a gene: 11. The chain's CDR3 is CASSIKVTGMSQPQHF. The CDR3 DNA reads TGTGCCAGTAGTATAAAGGTGACAGGGATGAGCCAGCCCCAGCATTTT.

This clone was observed many times. This chain uses TRBV18 with TRBJ1-1; 8 bases are a match to TRBD1. The length of the CDR3 is 16 residues. Trimming cost V 4 bases and J 0 bases; bases outside gene matches: 7. Germline CDR1 KGHSH, CDR2 LQKENI. The CDR3 sequence is CASSLGTGPMNTEAFF. In DNA, the CDR3 is TGTGCCAGCTCACTTGGGACAGGACCCATGAACACTGAAGCTTTCTTT.

In regard to this clone: Other DNA sequences of this sample code for an identical CDR3. V usage is TRBV5-1 and J usage is TRBJ1-1, with D perhaps matching TRBD1 (5 bases). From germline, CDR1 is SGHRS and CDR2 YFSETQ. Trimming removed 0 bases from V and 0 bases from J, with 6 bases in between. There are 14 residues in the CDR3. The DNA for the CDR3 is TGCGCCAGCAGCTTGGGCAGGGTGAACACTGAAGCTTTCTTT. This sequence encodes CASSLGRVNTEAFF.

This chain connects TRBV30 to TRBJ1-4; TRBD1 is a possible D gene (6 bases). The CDR3 is 14 residues long. Germline V CDR1 and CDR2: GTSNPN, SVGIG (reference sequence). V lost 6 bases to trimming and J lost 3 bases, with 14 bases between them. This chain's CDR3 is CACRRTAPNEKLFF. CDR3 in DNA: TGTGCCTGCCGAAGGACAGCTCCTAATGAAAAACTGTTTTTT.

V usage is TRBV2 and J usage is TRBJ1-3; D is possibly TRBD1 (6 bases). The germline V and J ends were trimmed by 6 bases and 0 bases, with 15 bases remaining between them. There are 16 residues in the CDR3. From germline, CDR1 is SNHLY and CDR2 FYNNEI. DNA for the CDR3: TGTGCCAGCAGCGTATCTCCGGACAGCTCTGGAAACACCATATATTTT. Protein sequence: CASSVSPDSSGNTIYF. Filled out from reference TRBV2 and TRBJ1-3, the complete variable domain reads EPEVTQTPSHQVTQMGQEVILRCVPISNHLYFYWYRQILGQKVEFLVSFYNNEISEKSEIFDDQFSVERPDGSNFTLKIRSTKLEDSAMYFCASSVSPDSSGNTIYFGEGSWLTVV.

This clone was detected a few times. The rearrangement links TRBV21-1 to TRBJ2-3; the table's D call of TRBD2 was not tested on the DNA. TRBV21-1 is shown as a pseudogene. CDR3 length: 17 amino acids. The CDR3 is CASSKEGLAFGPDTQYF. For the CDR3, the DNA is TGTGCCAGCAGCAAAGAGGGACTAGCTTTCGGGCCAGATACGCAGTATTTT.

The gene calls are TRBV5-1 and TRBJ1-1, with a weak D call TRBD1 (6 bases). The CDR3 runs to 13 residues. CDR1 and CDR2 from the germline V gene are SGHRS and YFSETQ. V was trimmed by 4 bases and J by 4 bases, leaving 11 bases between them. The CDR3 spells CASSNRVSTEAFF. Written as DNA, the CDR3 is TGCGCCAGCAGCAACAGGGTGAGCACTGAAGCTTTCTTT.

The chain has TRBV13 and TRBJ1-1; D gene unclear. Germline lookup yields CDR1 PRHDT and CDR2 FYEKMQ (reference sequence). CDR3 length equals 11 residues. Trimming cost V 5 bases and J 4 bases, with 5 bases left between them. CDR3 in amino acids: CASSLRTEAFF. The CDR3 DNA reads TGTGCCAGCAGCCTCCGCACTGAAGCTTTCTTT.

The V gene is TRBV13, the J gene TRBJ2-1, with D tentatively TRBD2 (6 bases). Germline V CDR1 and CDR2: PRHDT, FYEKMQ (reference sequence). Trimming cost V 0 bases and J 4 bases, with 13 bases left between them. CDR3 size: 16 residues. The CDR3 is CASSLGRGRSYNEQFF. The CDR3 DNA is TGTGCCAGCAGCTTAGGCCGGGGGAGGAGTTACAATGAGCAGTTCTTC.

This rearrangement joins TRBV14 to TRBJ1-2; 7 bases fit TRBD1. V lost 4 bases to trimming and J lost 4 bases; unmatched junction nucleotides: 12. The length of the CDR3 is 16 residues. Germline assignment: CDR1 SGHDN and CDR2 FVKESK. This chain's CDR3 is CASSRDSPLSGYGYTF. CDR3 DNA: TGTGCCAGCAGCCGGGACAGCCCATTGTCTGGCTATGGCTACACCTTC.

This clone was detected only once. The chain combines TRBV30 with TRBJ2-2; 7 bases line up with TRBD1. The CDR3 totals 14 residues. V was pared by 0 bases and J by 5 bases, with 3 bases of the junction left unmatched. Germline V gene lookup returns CDR1 GTSNPN and CDR2 SVGIG (reference sequence). The CDR3, as DNA: TGTGCCTGGAGTGTACTGACAGGGACCGGGGAGCTGTTTTTT. It codes for CAWSVLTGTGELFF.

The J gene is TRBJ2-1, the V gene TRBV6-5; maybe TRBD2 (5 bases). The CDR3 has 14 residues. V lost 2 bases and J 7 bases, leaving 12 bases between the germline ends. CDR1 and CDR2 from the germline V gene are MNHEY and SVGAGI. This CDR3 reads CASSYRGWKNEQFF. The CDR3 DNA sequence: TGTGCCAGCAGTTACCGGGGTTGGAAGAATGAGCAGTTCTTC.